Listed below are T cell receptor beta chains from one sample, sequenced in a study of CD4 T cells in relation to SARS-CoV-2 and coronaviruses. No antigens are known for them. Using immunoSEQ multiplex PCR, the repertoire was profiled, and TCRdb retains in-frame clones only, with some absent. Altogether roughly 16,000 clones are present, about 82% being singletons, with the ten largest covering just over 40%. Sequenced sample: CD4+ T cells from PBMCs, cultured in vitro. The receptor set was obtained from a human donor in good health. Each CDR3 is given with its conserved first and last residue. Fields, in order: D gene, V gene, clone size, J gene, CDR3 DNA, CDR3 protein. D genes are given only for firm matches. The listing skips clone size in some rows; elsewhere it reads once, few, many or a size class.

d_call: TRBD2
v_call: TRBV6-2/TRBV6-3
clone_size: .
j_call: TRBJ2-5
cdr3_nt: TGTGCCAGCAGCAATAGCGGGAGGGAGTGGCAAGAGACCCAGTACTTC
cdr3_aa: CASSNSGREWQETQYF

d_call: .
v_call: TRBV25-1
clone_size: once
j_call: TRBJ1-5
cdr3_nt: TGTGCCAGCAGTGACACGATGAGCAATCAGCCCCAGCATTTT
cdr3_aa: CASSDTMSNQPQHF

d_call: .
v_call: TRBV15
clone_size: .
j_call: TRBJ2-5
cdr3_nt: TGTGCCACCAGGGGACCGGGGGAGACCCAGTACTTC
cdr3_aa: CATRGPGETQYF

d_call: .
v_call: TRBV6-5
clone_size: .
j_call: TRBJ2-5
cdr3_nt: TGTGCCAGCAGTCACAACCAAGAGACCCAGTACTTC
cdr3_aa: CASSHNQETQYF

d_call: .
v_call: TRBV19
clone_size: few
j_call: TRBJ2-1
cdr3_nt: TGTGCCAGTAGTAGGGCGTTGAGCTCCTACAATGAGCAGTTCTTC
cdr3_aa: CASSRALSSYNEQFF

d_call: TRBD1
v_call: TRBV5-1
clone_size: .
j_call: TRBJ2-7
cdr3_nt: TGCGCCAGCAGCTTAGGGGACAGGAACCCCGAGCAGTACTTC
cdr3_aa: CASSLGDRNPEQYF

d_call: .
v_call: TRBV20-1
clone_size: .
j_call: TRBJ1-2
cdr3_nt: TGCAGTGCTAGTCAACAGGGACGAGGCTATGGCTACACCTTC
cdr3_aa: CSASQQGRGYGYTF

d_call: TRBD2
v_call: TRBV9
clone_size: .
j_call: TRBJ2-1
cdr3_nt: TGTGCCAGCAGCGCTAGCGGGAGCTCCTACAATGAGCAGTTCTTC
cdr3_aa: CASSASGSSYNEQFF

d_call: .
v_call: TRBV2
clone_size: .
j_call: TRBJ1-5
cdr3_nt: TGTGCCAGCAGTGAGGGCGGGGGGCAGAGTCAGCCCCAGCATTTT
cdr3_aa: CASSEGGGQSQPQHF

d_call: TRBD1
v_call: TRBV5-1
clone_size: .
j_call: TRBJ1-6
cdr3_nt: TGCGCCAGCAGCCCTGGACAGGGTCCACCCCTCCACTTT
cdr3_aa: CASSPGQGPPLHF

d_call: .
v_call: TRBV12-5
clone_size: .
j_call: TRBJ1-1
cdr3_nt: TGTGCTAGTGGTTTGCCCTACAGCGCCGCTTTCTTT
cdr3_aa: CASGLPYSAAFF